This T cell receptor (beta chain) stems from a study of blood T cell repertoires in COVID-19. On the study more broadly: PBMCs, B-cell-depleted T cells, or T cells provided the cDNA or gDNA that made up the material.

Participants were aged about 18 to 100 years from about two dozen US areas. Participant-given clinical history determined each cohort assignment. This clone appeared a single time. Distinct nucleotide sequences in the sample also encode this CDR3. In the authors' workflow: Researchers report that nucleated cell counts were estimated from reference gene primer amplification. The assay was immunoSEQ multiplex PCR, and TCRdb's table has in-frame clones only and misses some. V, J and clone size are taken as reported in that table, and D and trimming were inferred from the DNA itself. The table has more than 300,000 clones, around 87% seen once; the top ten hold about 2.1%. V shed 0 bases and J shed 0 bases, with 5 bases lying between them. The germline V gene encodes CDR1 GTSNPN and CDR2 SVGIG (reference sequence). The CDR3 covers 13 residues.

The chain recombines TRBV30 with TRBJ1-1, with no clear D. This clonotype was obtained from a man between 40 and 49 years old in a cohort exposed to, infected with or recovered from COVID-19 (not recorded which). Sequenced input: PBMCs or T cells enriched from blood (not recorded which). In DNA form, the CDR3 reads TGTGCCTGGAGTGTACTAATGAACACTGAAGCTTTCTTT. It yields the protein CAWSVLMNTEAFF.